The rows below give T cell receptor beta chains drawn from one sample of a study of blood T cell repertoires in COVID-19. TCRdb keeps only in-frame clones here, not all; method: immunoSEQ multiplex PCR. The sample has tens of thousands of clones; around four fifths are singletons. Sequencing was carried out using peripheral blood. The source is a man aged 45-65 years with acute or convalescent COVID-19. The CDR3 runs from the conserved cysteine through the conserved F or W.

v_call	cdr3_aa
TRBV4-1	CASSQALAQGVDYGYTF
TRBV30	CALTGGYYGYTF
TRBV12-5	CASGYGLTDTQYF
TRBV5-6	CASSPLRLTNYGYTF
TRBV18	CASSPQGGSYEQYF
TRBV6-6	CASSLTGTYGYTF
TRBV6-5	CASSSTGGTGNTIYF
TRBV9	CASSVKTGTSGGAQETQYF
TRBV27	CASKRLEGYNEQFF
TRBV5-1	CASTPDRDYGYTF
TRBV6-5	CASSYSGQGFNEKLFF
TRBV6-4	CASSSELGANSPLHF
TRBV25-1	CASSIKDRGAGELFF
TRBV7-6	CASSLARTSGGFSTDTQYF
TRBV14	CASSRFDGHRVDSEAFF
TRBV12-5	CASGNTDRGAHYGYTF
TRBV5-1	CASSLARGLSTEAFF
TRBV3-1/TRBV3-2	CASSPQYRGNTIYF
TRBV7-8	CASSLQQIVRGRGETQYF
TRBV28	CASRSTSYNEQFF